This T cell receptor beta chain derives from a study of T cell changes during pregnancy in multiple sclerosis. V lost 4 bases, J lost 8 bases, and 4 bases stayed unmatched. This CDR3 has 12 amino acids. Germline CDR1 reads SGHTA; CDR2 reads FQGNSA. Assay used: immunoSEQ multiplex PCR; TCRdb lists only in-frame clones, some missing. The sample consists of 75,000 to 100,000 clones, 91% of them appearing once. This TCR was sampled from a female donor in good health, enrolled as a control in a pregnancy study. The sequencing used peripheral blood, collected after pregnancy. The chain links TRBV7-2 to TRBJ1-1; the match to TRBD1 covers 7 bases. CDR3 sequence: CASSWGQLEAFF. CDR3 coding DNA: TGTGCCAGCAGCTGGGGACAGCTAGAAGCTTTCTTT.